A selection of T cell receptor beta chains follows, all from one sample in a study of shared clonotypes between healthy human individuals. Only in-frame clones appear in the TCRdb table, and some are missing; sequencing was by immunoSEQ multiplex PCR. Of about 2.4 million clones listed, roughly 93% are singletons. Sequencing input: naive CD4+ T cells from PBMCs. These receptors all come from a man aged 18 to 30 in good health. Some clones in this sample may be carry-over from other donors' samples. Both conserved end residues are part of each CDR3. Fields, in order: J gene, D gene, V gene, clone size, CDR3 DNA, CDR3 protein. D genes are given only for firm matches. Part of the rows lack a size; the others show once, few, many or a class for expanded clones.

TRBJ1-3,-,TRBV7-9,once,TGTGCCAGCAGCGACGACGGGAGCTCTGGAAACACCATATATTTT,CASSDDGSSGNTIYF
TRBJ2-3,-,TRBV9,-,TGTGCCAGCAGTTTAAGCACCTCCCAGTATTTTGCCACAGATACGCAGTATTTT,CASSLSTSQYFATDTQYF
TRBJ1-4,TRBD1,TRBV18,-,TGTGCCAGCTCACCACTCCGGCAGGGGGGAGAAAAACTGTTTTTT,CASSPLRQGGEKLFF
TRBJ2-3,TRBD2,TRBV11-3,-,TGTGCCAGCAGCAAAGGGTTTGGAGCGGGAGGACTGTCTAGCACAGATACGCAGTATTTT,CASSKGFGAGGLSSTDTQYF
TRBJ1-4,-,TRBV6-6,-,TGTGCCAGCAGGCCTTGGGCGACAGCTAATGAAAAACTGTTTTTT,CASRPWATANEKLFF
TRBJ2-5,TRBD1,TRBV5-1,-,TGCGCCAGCAGCTTGGTTGGGACAGGGGAGGAGACCCAGTACTTC,CASSLVGTGEETQYF
TRBJ2-2,TRBD2,TRBV5-4,-,TGTGCCAGCAGATCGGGACTAGAGTCCGGGGAGCTGTTTTTT,CASRSGLESGELFF
TRBJ2-2,-,TRBV7-2,-,TGTGCCAGCAGCTTAGCGGCCGGCACCGGGGAGCTGTTTTTT,CASSLAAGTGELFF
TRBJ2-1,-,TRBV7-3,once,TGTGCCAGCAGCCCCACCGGACGAGGCAATGAGCAGTTCTTC,CASSPTGRGNEQFF
TRBJ2-1,TRBD1,TRBV11-1,-,TGTGCCAGCAGCATCGGGACAGGTTCGAATGAGCAGTTCTTC,CASSIGTGSNEQFF
TRBJ1-2,-,TRBV18,-,TGTGCCAGCTCACCAGGACAACCTGGAACCTATGGCTACACCTTC,CASSPGQPGTYGYTF
TRBJ2-2,-,TRBV2,-,TGTGCCAGCTCCCGGGACGGCAACACCGGGGAGCTGTTTTTT,CASSRDGNTGELFF
TRBJ2-2,-,TRBV14,once,TGTGCCAGCAGCCGCAACAGGGTTGGGACCGGGGAGCTGTTTTTT,CASSRNRVGTGELFF
TRBJ2-7,TRBD2,TRBV19,-,TGTGCCAGTAGCGCCCTAGCGGGAGTATCGGTGGGGCTATTACCGCAGTACTTC,CASSALAGVSVGLLPQYF
TRBJ2-1,TRBD1,TRBV15,-,TGTGCCACCAGCAGAGAAGACAGGGTGGGGTACAATGAGCAGTTCTTC,CATSREDRVGYNEQFF
TRBJ2-5,-,TRBV25-1,-,TGTGCCAGCAGTGAAAGGCTAACCCAAGAGACCCAGTACTTC,CASSERLTQETQYF
TRBJ2-2,TRBD2,TRBV9,-,TGTGCCAGCAGCGTAGGGGCGGGAGGGCTTAACGGGGAGCTGTTTTTT,CASSVGAGGLNGELFF
TRBJ1-5,TRBD1,TRBV2,-,TGTGCCAGCAGGGAAGGGACAGTTAGCAATCAGCCCCAGCATTTT,CASREGTVSNQPQHF
TRBJ1-4,-,TRBV5-1,-,TGCGCCAGCAGCTTGGTGACTAATGAAAAACTGTTTTTT,CASSLVTNEKLFF
TRBJ1-4,-,TRBV2,few,TGTGCCAACAGGGCTCGGGATGAAAAACTGTTTTTT,CANRARDEKLFF
TRBJ2-1,-,TRBV11-2,-,TGTGCCAGCAGCTTAGTGCGTACGGCTGGTCCCTACAATGAGCAGTTCTTC,CASSLVRTAGPYNEQFF
TRBJ2-1,-,TRBV6-1,-,TGTGCCAGCAGTGAAGCTCTGGGGGCCTACAATGAGCAGTTCTTC,CASSEALGAYNEQFF
TRBJ1-3,-,TRBV18,once,TGTGCCAGCTCCCGATCGGGGGGCTCTGGAAACACCATATATTTT,CASSRSGGSGNTIYF
TRBJ2-3,-,TRBV2,-,TGTGCCAGCAGGGCCGATACGCAGTATTTT,CASRADTQYF
TRBJ2-3,TRBD2,TRBV14,-,TGTGCCAGCAGCTATCGGGCGGGAGAGTCGGCAGATACGCAGTATTTT,CASSYRAGESADTQYF
TRBJ2-7,TRBD2,TRBV11-2,-,TGTGCCAGCAGCCCCTGGACTAGCGGGAGAATTACGTACTTC,CASSPWTSGRITYF
TRBJ2-7,-,TRBV4-2,-,TGTGCCAGCAGCCAATCTTTAGGGGGGGAGGGAAACTACGAGCAGTACTTC,CASSQSLGGEGNYEQYF
TRBJ2-3,-,TRBV5-4,-,TGTGCCAGCAGCCTATGGGAACGGCTGGAGCATGGTACGCAGTATTTT,CASSLWERLEHGTQYF
TRBJ1-4,TRBD1,TRBV5-4,once,TGTGCCAGCAGCGAATGGACAGGGGTTTCTGAAAAACTGTTTTTT,CASSEWTGVSEKLFF
TRBJ2-3,-,TRBV27,-,TGTGCCAGCCGCCGTAGCACAGATACGCAGTATTTT,CASRRSTDTQYF
TRBJ2-1,TRBD2,TRBV28,-,TGTGCCTGCTTGGGCCTAGCGGTATACAATGAGCAGTTCTTC,CACLGLAVYNEQFF
TRBJ1-4,-,TRBV5-5,-,TGTGCCAGCAGCTTGAGGTCAGGTTCCGCAACTAATGAAAAACTGTTTTTT,CASSLRSGSATNEKLFF
TRBJ1-1,-,TRBV15,-,TGTGCCACCAGCAGAGTGTGGGGGGGTGAAGCTTTCTTT,CATSRVWGGEAFF
TRBJ2-3,-,TRBV7-9,-,TGTGCCAGCAGCTTACTCCGGGCCAACAACCTTATCACAGATACGCAGTATTTT,CASSLLRANNLITDTQYF
TRBJ2-6,-,TRBV5-4,once,TGTGCCAGCAGCTTGGGACTGTGGGATGCTGGGGCCAACGTCCTGACTTTC,CASSLGLWDAGANVLTF
TRBJ2-4,-,TRBV5-1,-,TGCGCCAGCAGCTTTGGGGGCATAGATCAAAACATTCAGTACTTC,CASSFGGIDQNIQYF
TRBJ1-1,-,TRBV5-1,few,TGCGCCAGCAGCTTGGTGGGCGGATTGGCTGAAGCTTTCTTT,CASSLVGGLAEAFF
TRBJ2-7,TRBD2,TRBV5-1,-,TGCGCCAGCAGCCCCCGGGGAGGGAGTCGTGAGCAGTACTTC,CASSPRGGSREQYF
TRBJ2-3,-,TRBV2,-,TGTGCCAGCAGGAAGGACAGAAGTGGCTCAGATACGCAGTATTTT,CASRKDRSGSDTQYF
TRBJ2-3,TRBD2,TRBV27,-,TGTGCCAGCAGTTTAAGGCCGGCGGGAGGCACAGATACGCAGTATTTT,CASSLRPAGGTDTQYF